This T cell receptor (beta chain) was recovered during a study of technical replicates of blood from several donors. The CDR3 has 16 amino acids. The J segment lost 1 base and the V segment lost 4 bases, leaving 9 bases of the junction unmatched. The germline V gene encodes CDR1 GTSNPN and CDR2 SVGIG (reference sequence). TCRdb keeps only in-frame clones here, not all; method: immunoSEQ multiplex PCR. This sample yields tens of thousands of clones, of which roughly 93% are seen a single time; approximately 0.25% belongs to the top ten. What was sequenced was T cells isolated from PBMCs. This rearrangement joins TRBV30 to TRBJ1-5; TRBD1 aligns across 8 bases. The source of this sequence is a human donor in good health. CDR3 sequence (DNA): TGTGCCTGGAACAGGGGGAGTATGGTCAGCAATCAGCCCCAGCATTTT. Translated, it gives CAWNRGSMVSNQPQHF.